This entry lists 3 T cell receptor beta chains sequenced from one sample in a study of blood T cell repertoires in COVID-19. Repertoires were generated with immunoSEQ multiplex PCR, while TCRdb's copy carries only in-frame clones and drops some. This sample yields 150,000 to 200,000 clones, of which roughly 90% are seen a single time; roughly 5% belongs to the top ten. The sample taken for sequencing was peripheral blood. The receptor set was obtained from a man aged 25 to 45 with COVID-19, enrolled during active disease.

The chain carries TRBV23-1 and TRBJ1-5; 8 bases agree with TRBD1. TRBV23-1 is an open reading frame, and its role is uncertain. V gave up 0 bases and J gave up 4 bases; unmatched junction bases: 11. The CDR3 loop spans 18 amino acids. The CDR3 is CASSQSPPQDRVNQPQHF. CDR3 sequence (DNA): TGCGCCAGCAGTCAATCTCCCCCCCAGGACAGGGTTAATCAGCCCCAGCATTTT.

The V and J genes are TRBV6-6 and TRBJ2-2, with 9 bases matching TRBD2. CDR1 is MNHNY, CDR2 SVGAGI, per germline (reference sequence). The trim removed 2 bases at V and 1 base at J, leaving 2 bases unmatched. This CDR3 region has 16 residues. The CDR3 DNA is TGTGCCAGCAGTTACAAAGCGGGGGGGAACACCGGGGAGCTGTTTTTT. It encodes CASSYKAGGNTGELFF.

The V call is TRBV4-1, the J call TRBJ2-7, with 10 bases identical to TRBD1. Unmatched junction bases numbered 6, after V lost 2 bases and J lost 2 bases. The CDR3 extends over 16 amino acids. From germline, CDR1 is MGHRA and CDR2 YSYEKL. Here the CDR3 DNA reads TGCGCCAGCAGCCAATCCGCCGGGACAGGGGCCTACGAGCAGTACTTC. The encoded protein is CASSQSAGTGAYEQYF.